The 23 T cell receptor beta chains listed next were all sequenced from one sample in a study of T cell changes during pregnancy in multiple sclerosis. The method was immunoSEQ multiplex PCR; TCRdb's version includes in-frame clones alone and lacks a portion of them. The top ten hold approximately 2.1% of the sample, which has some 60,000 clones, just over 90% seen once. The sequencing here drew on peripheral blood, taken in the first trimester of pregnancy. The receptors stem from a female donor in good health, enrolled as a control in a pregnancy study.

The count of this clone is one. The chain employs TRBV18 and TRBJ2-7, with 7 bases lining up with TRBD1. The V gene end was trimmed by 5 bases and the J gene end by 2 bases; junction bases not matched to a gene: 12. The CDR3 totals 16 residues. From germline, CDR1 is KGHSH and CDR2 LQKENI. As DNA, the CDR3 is TGTGCCAGCTCAGCTCCCGGGACAGCCAAAGCCTACGAGCAGTACTTC. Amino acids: CASSAPGTAKAYEQYF.

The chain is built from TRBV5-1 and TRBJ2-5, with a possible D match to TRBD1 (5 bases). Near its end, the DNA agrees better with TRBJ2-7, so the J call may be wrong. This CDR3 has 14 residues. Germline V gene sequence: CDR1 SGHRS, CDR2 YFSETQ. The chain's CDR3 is CASSRDQGSYEQYF. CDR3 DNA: TGCGCCAGCAGCCGAGACCAGGGTTCCTACGAGCAGTACTTC.

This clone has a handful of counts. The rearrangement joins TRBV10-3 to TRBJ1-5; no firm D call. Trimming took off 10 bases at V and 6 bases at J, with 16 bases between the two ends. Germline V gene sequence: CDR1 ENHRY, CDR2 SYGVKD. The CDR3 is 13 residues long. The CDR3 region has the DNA TGTGCCACTGAAGACAACCGGGGTCAGCCCCAGCATTTT. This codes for CATEDNRGQPQHF.

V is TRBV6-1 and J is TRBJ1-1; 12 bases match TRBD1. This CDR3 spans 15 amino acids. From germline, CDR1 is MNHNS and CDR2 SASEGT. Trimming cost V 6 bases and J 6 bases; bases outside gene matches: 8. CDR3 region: CASRPGQGALPEAFF. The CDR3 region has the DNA TGTGCCAGCAGGCCGGGACAGGGGGCGCTGCCTGAAGCTTTCTTT.

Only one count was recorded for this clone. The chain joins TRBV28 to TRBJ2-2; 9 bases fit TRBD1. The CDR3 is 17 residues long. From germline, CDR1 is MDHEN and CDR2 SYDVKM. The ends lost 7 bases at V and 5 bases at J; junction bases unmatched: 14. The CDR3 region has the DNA TGTGCCAGCACCCAGACAGGGGGTATAATGGGGACCGGGGAGCTGTTTTTT. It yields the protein CASTQTGGIMGTGELFF.

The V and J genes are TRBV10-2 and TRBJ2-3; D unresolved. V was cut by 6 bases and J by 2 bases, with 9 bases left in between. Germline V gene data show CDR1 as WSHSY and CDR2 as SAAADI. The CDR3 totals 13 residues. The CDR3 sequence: CASRRDFTDTQYF. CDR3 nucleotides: TGCGCCAGCAGGCGCGATTTCACAGATACGCAGTATTTT.

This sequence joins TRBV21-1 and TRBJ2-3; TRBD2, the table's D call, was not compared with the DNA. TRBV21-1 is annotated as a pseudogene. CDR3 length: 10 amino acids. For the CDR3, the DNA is TGTGCCCCCCTGGCGGGAGGGCCTTATTTT. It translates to CAPLAGGPYF.

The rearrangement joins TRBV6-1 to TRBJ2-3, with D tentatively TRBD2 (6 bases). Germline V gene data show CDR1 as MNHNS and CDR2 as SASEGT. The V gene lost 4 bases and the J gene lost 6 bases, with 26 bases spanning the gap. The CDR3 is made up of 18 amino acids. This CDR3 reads CASSGRRGVVSSGDTQYF. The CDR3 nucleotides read TGTGCCAGCAGTGGCAGACGTGGGGTTGTATCAAGCGGGGATACGCAGTATTTT.

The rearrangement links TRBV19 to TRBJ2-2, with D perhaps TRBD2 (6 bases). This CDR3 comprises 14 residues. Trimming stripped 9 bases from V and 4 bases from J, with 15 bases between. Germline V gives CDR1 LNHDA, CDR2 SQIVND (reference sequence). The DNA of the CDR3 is TGTGCCAGCATCGGGGGTGGCGGCACCGGGGAGCTGTTTTTT. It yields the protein CASIGGGGTGELFF.

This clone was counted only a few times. The CDR3 sequence: CAWSVGRLNTEAFF. As DNA, the CDR3 is TGTGCCTGGAGTGTCGGCAGGTTGAACACTGAAGCTTTCTTT. V gene TRBV30 combines with J gene TRBJ1-1, with no clear D. Trimming removed 0 bases from V and 0 bases from J, with 8 bases in between. From germline, CDR1 is GTSNPN and CDR2 SVGIG (reference sequence). CDR3 length: 14 residues.

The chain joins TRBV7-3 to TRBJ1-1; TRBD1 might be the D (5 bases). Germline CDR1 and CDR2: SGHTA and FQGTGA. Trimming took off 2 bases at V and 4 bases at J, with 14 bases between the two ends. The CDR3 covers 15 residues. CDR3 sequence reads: CASSLPVGQGTEAFF. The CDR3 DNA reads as TGTGCCAGCAGCTTACCCGTGGGTCAGGGCACTGAAGCTTTCTTT.

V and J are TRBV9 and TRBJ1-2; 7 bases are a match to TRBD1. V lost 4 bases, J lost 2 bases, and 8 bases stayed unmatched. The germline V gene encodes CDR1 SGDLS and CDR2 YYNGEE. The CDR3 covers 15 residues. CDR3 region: CASSPSGGYNYGYTF. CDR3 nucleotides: TGTGCCAGCAGCCCCTCAGGGGGATACAACTATGGCTACACCTTC.

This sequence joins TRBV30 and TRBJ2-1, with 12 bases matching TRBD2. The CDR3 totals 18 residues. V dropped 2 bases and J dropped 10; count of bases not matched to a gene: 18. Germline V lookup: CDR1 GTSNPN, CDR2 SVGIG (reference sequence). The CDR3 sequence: CAWSKLAGGSVAAREQFF. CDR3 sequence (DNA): TGTGCCTGGAGTAAACTAGCGGGGGGTTCGGTGGCGGCGAGGGAGCAGTTCTTC.

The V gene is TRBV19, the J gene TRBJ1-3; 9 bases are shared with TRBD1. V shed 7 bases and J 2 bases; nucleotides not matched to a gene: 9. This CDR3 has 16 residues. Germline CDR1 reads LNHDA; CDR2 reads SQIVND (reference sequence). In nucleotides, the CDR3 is TGTGCCAGTACCCCGGTGGGACAGGGCGCTGGAAACACCATATATTTT. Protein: CASTPVGQGAGNTIYF.

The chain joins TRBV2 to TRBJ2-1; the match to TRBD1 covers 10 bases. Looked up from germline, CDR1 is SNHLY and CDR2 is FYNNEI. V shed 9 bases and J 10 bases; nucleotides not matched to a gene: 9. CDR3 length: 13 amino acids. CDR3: CASWETGGLEQFF. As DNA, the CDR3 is TGTGCCAGTTGGGAGACAGGGGGCCTCGAGCAGTTCTTC.

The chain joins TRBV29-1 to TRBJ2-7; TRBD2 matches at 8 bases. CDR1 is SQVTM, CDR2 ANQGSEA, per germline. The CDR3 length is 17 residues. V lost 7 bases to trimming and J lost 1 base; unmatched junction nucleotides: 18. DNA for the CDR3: TGCAGCGCCGCGAACACATTTGACGGGGGGGTTTCCTACGAGCAGTACTTC. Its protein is CSAANTFDGGVSYEQYF.

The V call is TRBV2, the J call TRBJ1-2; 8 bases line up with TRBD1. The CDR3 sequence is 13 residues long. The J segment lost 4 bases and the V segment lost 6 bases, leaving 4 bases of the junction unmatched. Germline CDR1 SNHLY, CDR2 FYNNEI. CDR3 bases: TGTGCCAGCAGGATGACAGGGGTCTATGGCTACACCTTC. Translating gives CASRMTGVYGYTF.

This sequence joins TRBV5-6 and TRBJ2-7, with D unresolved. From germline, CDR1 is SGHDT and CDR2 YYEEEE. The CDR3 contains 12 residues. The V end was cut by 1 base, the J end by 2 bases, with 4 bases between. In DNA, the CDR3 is TGTGCCAGCAGCTTGCTAGCCTACGAGCAGTACTTC. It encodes CASSLLAYEQYF.

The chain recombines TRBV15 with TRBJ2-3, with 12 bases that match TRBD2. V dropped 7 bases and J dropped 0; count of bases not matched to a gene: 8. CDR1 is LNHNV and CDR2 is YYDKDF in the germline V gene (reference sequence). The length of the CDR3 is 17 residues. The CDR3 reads CATKGLAGRTSTDTQYF. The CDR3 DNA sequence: TGTGCCACCAAGGGACTAGCGGGTAGAACTAGCACAGATACGCAGTATTTT.

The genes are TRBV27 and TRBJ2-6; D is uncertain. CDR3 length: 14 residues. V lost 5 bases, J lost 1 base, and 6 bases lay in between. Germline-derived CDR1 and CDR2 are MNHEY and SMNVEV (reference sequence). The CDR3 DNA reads TGTGCCAGCAGTCCACTTTCTGGGGCCAACGTCCTGACTTTC. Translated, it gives CASSPLSGANVLTF. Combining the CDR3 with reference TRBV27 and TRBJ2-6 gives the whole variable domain EAQVTQNPRYLITVTGKKLTVTCSQNMNHEYMSWYRQDPGLGLRQIYYSMNVEVTDKGDVPEGYKVSRKEKRNFPLILESPSPNQTSLYFCASSPLSGANVLTFGAGSRLTVL.

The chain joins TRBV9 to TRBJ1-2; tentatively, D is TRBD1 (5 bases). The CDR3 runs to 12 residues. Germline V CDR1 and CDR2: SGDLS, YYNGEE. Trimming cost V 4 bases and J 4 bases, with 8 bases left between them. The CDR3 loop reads CASSPTAYGYTF. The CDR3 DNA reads TGTGCCAGCAGCCCGACAGCCTATGGCTACACCTTC.

The CDR3 loop reads CASSPDRGNTEAFF. CDR3 nucleotides: TGTGCCAGCAGTCCCGACAGGGGTAACACTGAAGCTTTCTTT. The chain has TRBV7-2 and TRBJ1-1; 8 bases map to TRBD1. Looked up from germline, CDR1 is SGHTA and CDR2 is FQGNSA. After removal of 6 bases from V and 2 bases from J, the junction contained 5 bases not matched to a gene. This CDR3 contains 14 residues.

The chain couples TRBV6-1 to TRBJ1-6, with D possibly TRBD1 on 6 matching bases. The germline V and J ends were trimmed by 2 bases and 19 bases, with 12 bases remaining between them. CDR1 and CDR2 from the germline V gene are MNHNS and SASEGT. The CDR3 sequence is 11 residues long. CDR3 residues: CASSESTGPHF. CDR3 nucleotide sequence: TGTGCCAGCAGTGAATCGACAGGCCCGCACTTT.